This T cell receptor (beta chain) derives from a study of CD8 T cells in Susac syndrome. Random hexamers were used to reverse transcribe the RNA input (roughly 0.5 to 1 ug). The TCR beta CDR3 was amplified by immunoSEQ multiplex PCR across 54 Vbeta, 13 Jbeta. One entry per CDR3 protein results from TCRdb running MiXCR on the immunoSEQ multiplex PCR reads. This table holds 100,000 to 150,000 distinct CDR3 sequences, approximately 95% found once. Losses at the gene ends were 1 base for V and 4 bases for J; bases not matched to a gene: 4. This CDR3 contains 15 residues. Germline assignment: CDR1 MGHRA and CDR2 YSYEKL.

Sequencing used CD8+ T cells from PBMCs. This clonotype was obtained from a human donor with multiple sclerosis. J is TRBJ1-1 and V is TRBV4-1, with 9 bases that match TRBD1. The CDR3 nucleotides are TGCGCCAGCAGCCAAGCGACAGGGGGAGGCACTGAAGCTTTCTTT. Residues: CASSQATGGGTEAFF.